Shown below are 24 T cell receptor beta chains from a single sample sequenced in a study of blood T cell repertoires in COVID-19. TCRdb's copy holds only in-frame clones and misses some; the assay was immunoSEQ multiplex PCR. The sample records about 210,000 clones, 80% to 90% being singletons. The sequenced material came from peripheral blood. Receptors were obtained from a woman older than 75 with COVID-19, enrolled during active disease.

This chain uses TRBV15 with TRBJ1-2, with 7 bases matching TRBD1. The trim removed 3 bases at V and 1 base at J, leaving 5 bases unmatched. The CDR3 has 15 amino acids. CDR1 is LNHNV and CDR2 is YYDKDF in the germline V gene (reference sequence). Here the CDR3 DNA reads TGTGCCACCAGCAGTGGGGACAGAAATAACTATGGCTACACCTTC. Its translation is CATSSGDRNNYGYTF. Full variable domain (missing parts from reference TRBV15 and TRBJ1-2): DAMVIQNPRYQVTQFGKPVTLSCSQTLNHNVMYWYQQKSSQAPKLLFHYYDKDFNNEADTPDNFQSRRPNTSFCFLDIRSPGLGDTAMYLCATSSGDRNNYGYTFGSGTRLTVV.

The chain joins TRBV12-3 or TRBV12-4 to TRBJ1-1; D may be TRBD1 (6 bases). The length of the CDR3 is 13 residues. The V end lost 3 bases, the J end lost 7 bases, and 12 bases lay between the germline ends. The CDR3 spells CASSFSGTLEAFF. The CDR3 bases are TGTGCCAGCAGTTTTTCGGGGACACTTGAAGCTTTCTTT.

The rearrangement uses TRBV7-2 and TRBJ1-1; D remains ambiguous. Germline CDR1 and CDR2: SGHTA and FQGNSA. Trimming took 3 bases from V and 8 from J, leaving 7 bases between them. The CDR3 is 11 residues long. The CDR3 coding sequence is TGTGCCAGCAGCTTGGTGGCAGAAGCTTTCTTT. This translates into CASSLVAEAFF.

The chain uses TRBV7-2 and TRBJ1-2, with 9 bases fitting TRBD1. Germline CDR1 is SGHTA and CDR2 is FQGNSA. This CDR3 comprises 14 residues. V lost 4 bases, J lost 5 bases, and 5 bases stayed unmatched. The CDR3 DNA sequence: TGTGCCAGCAGCTCGGACAGGGGTGGGTATGGCTACACCTTC. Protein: CASSSDRGGYGYTF. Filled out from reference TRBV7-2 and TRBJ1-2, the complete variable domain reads GAGVSQSPSNKVTEKGKDVELRCDPISGHTALYWYRQSLGQGLEFLIYFQGNSAPDKSGLPSDRFSAERTGGSVSTLTIQRTQQEDSAVYLCASSSDRGGYGYTFGSGTRLTVV.

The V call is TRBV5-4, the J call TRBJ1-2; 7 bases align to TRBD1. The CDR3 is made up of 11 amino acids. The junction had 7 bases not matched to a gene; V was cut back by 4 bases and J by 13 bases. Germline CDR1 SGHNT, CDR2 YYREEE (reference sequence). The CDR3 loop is CASSPGQFLTF. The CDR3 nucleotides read TGTGCCAGCAGCCCGGGACAGTTTCTCACCTTC.

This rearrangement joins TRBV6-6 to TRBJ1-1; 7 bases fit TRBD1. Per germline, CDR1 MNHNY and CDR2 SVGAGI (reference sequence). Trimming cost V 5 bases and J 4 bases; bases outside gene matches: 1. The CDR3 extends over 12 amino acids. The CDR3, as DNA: TGTGCCAGCAGTACAGGGGCCACTGAAGCTTTCTTT. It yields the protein CASSTGATEAFF.

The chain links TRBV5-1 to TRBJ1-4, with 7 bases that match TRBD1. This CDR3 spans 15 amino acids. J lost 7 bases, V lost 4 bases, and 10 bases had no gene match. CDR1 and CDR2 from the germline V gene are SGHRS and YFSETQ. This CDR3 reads CASSQEGTDTEKLFF. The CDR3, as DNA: TGCGCCAGCAGCCAAGAGGGGACAGATACTGAAAAACTGTTTTTT.

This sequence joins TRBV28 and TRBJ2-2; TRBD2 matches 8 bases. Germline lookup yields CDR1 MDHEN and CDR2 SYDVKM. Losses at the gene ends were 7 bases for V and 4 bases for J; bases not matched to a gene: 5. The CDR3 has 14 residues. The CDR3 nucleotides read TGTGCCAGCAATAGACTAGCGTCCACCGGGGAGCTGTTTTTT. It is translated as CASNRLASTGELFF.

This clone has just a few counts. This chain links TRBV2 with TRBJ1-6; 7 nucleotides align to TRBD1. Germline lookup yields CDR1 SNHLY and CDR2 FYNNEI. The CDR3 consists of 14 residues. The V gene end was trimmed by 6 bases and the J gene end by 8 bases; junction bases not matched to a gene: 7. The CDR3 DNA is TGTGCCAGCAGGACGACAGGGCTAGATTCACCCCTCCACTTT. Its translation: CASRTTGLDSPLHF.

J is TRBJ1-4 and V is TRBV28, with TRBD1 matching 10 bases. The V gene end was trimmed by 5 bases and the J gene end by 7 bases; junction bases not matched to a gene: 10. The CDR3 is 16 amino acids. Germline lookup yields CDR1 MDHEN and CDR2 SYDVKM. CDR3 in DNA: TGTGCCAGCAGTCCGCGGGACAGGGGTTTTCCTGAAAAACTGTTTTTT. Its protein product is CASSPRDRGFPEKLFF.

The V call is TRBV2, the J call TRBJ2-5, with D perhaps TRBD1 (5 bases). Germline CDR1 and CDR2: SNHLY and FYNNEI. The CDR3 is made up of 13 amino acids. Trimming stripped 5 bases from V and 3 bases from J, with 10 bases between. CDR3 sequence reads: CASSSLDKETQYF. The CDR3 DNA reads TGTGCCAGCAGTTCCTTGGACAAAGAGACCCAGTACTTC.

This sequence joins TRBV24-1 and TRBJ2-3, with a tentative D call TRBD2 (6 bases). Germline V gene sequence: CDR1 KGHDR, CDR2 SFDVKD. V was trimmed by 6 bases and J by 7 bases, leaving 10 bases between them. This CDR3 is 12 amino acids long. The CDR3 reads CATSSGGHTQYF. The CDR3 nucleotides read TGTGCCACCAGTTCCGGGGGACATACGCAGTATTTT.

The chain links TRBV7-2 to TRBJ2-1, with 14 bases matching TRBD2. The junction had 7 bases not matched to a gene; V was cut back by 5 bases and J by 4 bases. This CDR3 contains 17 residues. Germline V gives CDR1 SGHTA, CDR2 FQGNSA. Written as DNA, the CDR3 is TGTGCCAGCAGCCACCCGACTAGCGGGGGGGTTTACAATGAGCAGTTCTTC. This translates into CASSHPTSGGVYNEQFF.

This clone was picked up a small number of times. CDR3 residues: CASSRQGYGYTF. The DNA of the CDR3 is TGTGCCAGCAGTCGACAGGGCTATGGCTACACCTTC. The V call is TRBV28, the J call TRBJ1-2; 7 bases match TRBD1. The CDR3 contains 12 residues. The germline gives CDR1 MDHEN, CDR2 SYDVKM. J lost 4 bases, V lost 5 bases, and 1 base had no gene match.

The CDR3 coding sequence is TGTGCCAGCAGGGGGTTAGCGGACTACAATGAGCAGTTCTTC. This gives the protein CASRGLADYNEQFF. The J gene is TRBJ2-1, the V gene TRBV27, with D possibly TRBD2 on 6 matching bases. Between the trimmed V and J ends, which lost 6 bases and 3 bases, there was a span of 12 bases. Germline V lookup: CDR1 MNHEY, CDR2 SMNVEV (reference sequence). This CDR3 has 14 residues.

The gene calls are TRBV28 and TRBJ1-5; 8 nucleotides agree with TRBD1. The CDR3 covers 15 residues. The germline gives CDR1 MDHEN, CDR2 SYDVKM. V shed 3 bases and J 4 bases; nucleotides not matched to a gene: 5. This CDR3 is CASSFPGGLNQPQHF. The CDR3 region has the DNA TGTGCCAGCAGTTTTCCAGGGGGCTTGAATCAGCCCCAGCATTTT.

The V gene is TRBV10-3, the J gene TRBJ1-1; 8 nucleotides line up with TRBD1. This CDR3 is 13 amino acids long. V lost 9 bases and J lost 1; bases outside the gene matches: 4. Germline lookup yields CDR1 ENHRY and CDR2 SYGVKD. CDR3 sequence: CAISGTGNTEAFF. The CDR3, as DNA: TGTGCCATTTCCGGGACAGGGAACACTGAAGCTTTCTTT.

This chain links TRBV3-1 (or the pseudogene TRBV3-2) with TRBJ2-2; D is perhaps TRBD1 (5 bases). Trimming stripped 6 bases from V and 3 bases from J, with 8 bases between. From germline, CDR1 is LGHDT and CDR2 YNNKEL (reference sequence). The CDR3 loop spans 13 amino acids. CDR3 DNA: TGTGCCAGCAGACGCAGGGACACCGGGGAGCTGTTTTTT. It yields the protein CASRRRDTGELFF.

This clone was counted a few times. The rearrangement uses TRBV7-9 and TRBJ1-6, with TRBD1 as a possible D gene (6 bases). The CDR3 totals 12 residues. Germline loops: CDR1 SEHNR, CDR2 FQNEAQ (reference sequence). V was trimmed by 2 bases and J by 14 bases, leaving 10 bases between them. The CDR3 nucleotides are TGTGCCAGCAGCTTAACAGGGCTGGCCCTCCACTTT. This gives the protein CASSLTGLALHF.

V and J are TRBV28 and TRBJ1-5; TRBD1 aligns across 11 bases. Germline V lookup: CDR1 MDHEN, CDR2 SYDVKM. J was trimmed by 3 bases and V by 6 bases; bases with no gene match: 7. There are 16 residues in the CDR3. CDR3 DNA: TGTGCCAGCAGATCCGGGACAGGGGGTATCAATCAGCCCCAGCATTTT. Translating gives CASRSGTGGINQPQHF.

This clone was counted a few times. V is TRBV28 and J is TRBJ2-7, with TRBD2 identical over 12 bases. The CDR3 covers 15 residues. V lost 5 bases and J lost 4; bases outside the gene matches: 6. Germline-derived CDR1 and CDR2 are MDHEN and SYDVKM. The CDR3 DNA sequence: TGTGCCAGCAGTCAACCGACTAGCGGGGGTTACGAGCAGTACGTC. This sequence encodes CASSQPTSGGYEQYV.

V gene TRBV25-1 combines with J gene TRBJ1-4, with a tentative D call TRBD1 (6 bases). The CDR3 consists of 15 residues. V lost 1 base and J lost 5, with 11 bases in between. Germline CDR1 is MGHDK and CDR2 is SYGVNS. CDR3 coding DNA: TGTGCCAGCAGTGAATCGGGCCAGGGGAATGAAAAACTGTTTTTT. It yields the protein CASSESGQGNEKLFF.

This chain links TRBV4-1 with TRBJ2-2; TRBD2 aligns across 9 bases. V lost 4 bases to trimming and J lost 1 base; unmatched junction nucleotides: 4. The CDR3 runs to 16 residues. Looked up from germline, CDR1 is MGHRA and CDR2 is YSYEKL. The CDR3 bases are TGCGCCAGCAGCCGAGGTAGCGGGGGGAACACCGGGGAGCTGTTTTTT. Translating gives CASSRGSGGNTGELFF.

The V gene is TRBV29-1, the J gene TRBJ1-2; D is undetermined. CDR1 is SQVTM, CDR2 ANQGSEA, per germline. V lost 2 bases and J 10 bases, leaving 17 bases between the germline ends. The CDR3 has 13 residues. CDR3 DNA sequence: TGCAGCGTTGAAATCTGGAGGCCAATATTCTACACCTTC. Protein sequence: CSVEIWRPIFYTF.